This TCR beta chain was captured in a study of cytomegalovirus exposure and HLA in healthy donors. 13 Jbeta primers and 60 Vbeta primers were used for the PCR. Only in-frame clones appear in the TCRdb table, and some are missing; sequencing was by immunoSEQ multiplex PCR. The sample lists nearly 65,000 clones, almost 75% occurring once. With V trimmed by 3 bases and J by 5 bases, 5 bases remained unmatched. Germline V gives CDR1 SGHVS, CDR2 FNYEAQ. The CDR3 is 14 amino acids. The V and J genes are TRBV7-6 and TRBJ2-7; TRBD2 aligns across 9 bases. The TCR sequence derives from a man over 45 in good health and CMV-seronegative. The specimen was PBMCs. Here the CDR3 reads CASSLGLAGHEQYF. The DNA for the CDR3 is TGTGCCAGCAGCTTGGGTCTAGCGGGGCACGAGCAGTACTTC.